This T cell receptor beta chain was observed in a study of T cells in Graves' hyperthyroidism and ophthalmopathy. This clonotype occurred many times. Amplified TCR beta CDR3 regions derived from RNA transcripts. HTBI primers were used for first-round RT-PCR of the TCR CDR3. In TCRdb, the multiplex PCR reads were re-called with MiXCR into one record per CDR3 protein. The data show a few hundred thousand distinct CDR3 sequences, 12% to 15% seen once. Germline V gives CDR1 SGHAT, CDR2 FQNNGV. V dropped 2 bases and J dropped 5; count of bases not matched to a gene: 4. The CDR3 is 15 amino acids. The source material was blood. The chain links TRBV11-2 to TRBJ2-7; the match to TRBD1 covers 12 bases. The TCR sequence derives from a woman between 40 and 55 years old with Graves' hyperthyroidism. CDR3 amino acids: CASSLPGQGANEQYF. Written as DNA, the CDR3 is TGTGCCAGCAGCTTACCGGGACAGGGGGCTAACGAGCAGTACTTC.